The 30 T cell receptor beta chains below were found in one sample sequenced in a study of blood T cell repertoires in COVID-19. Sequencing used immunoSEQ multiplex PCR; TCRdb keeps in-frame clones, though not all of them. This sample has under 200,000 clones, with 65% to 90% found just once. Sequenced sample: peripheral blood. The receptors come from a human donor in a cohort sampled during active COVID-19.

This chain connects TRBV5-1 to TRBJ2-5, with TRBD2 identical over 10 bases. The CDR3 runs to 15 residues. The junction had 1 base not matched to a gene; V was cut back by 1 base and J by 1 base. Germline V lookup: CDR1 SGHRS, CDR2 YFSETQ. This chain's CDR3 is CASSLTSGVQETQYF. The CDR3 DNA sequence: TGCGCCAGCAGCTTGACTAGCGGGGTCCAAGAGACCCAGTACTTC.

The V and J genes are TRBV15 and TRBJ2-7, with D possibly TRBD1 on 6 matching bases. CDR3 size: 15 residues. V was trimmed by 1 base and J by 3 bases, leaving 13 bases between them. Germline CDR1 LNHNV, CDR2 YYDKDF (reference sequence). As DNA, the CDR3 is TGTGCCACCAGCAGAGTGGGGGCTATTATCTACGAGCAGTACTTC. It specifies CATSRVGAIIYEQYF. Full variable domain (remainder filled in from reference TRBV15 and TRBJ2-7): DAMVIQNPRYQVTQFGKPVTLSCSQTLNHNVMYWYQQKSSQAPKLLFHYYDKDFNNEADTPDNFQSRRPNTSFCFLDIRSPGLGDTAMYLCATSRVGAIIYEQYFGPGTRLTVT.

This sequence joins TRBV6-5 and TRBJ2-7, with TRBD2 as a possible D gene (5 bases). From germline, CDR1 is MNHEY and CDR2 SVGAGI. Trimming removed 2 bases at V and 6 bases at J, with 11 bases between. The CDR3 spans 13 residues. The CDR3 spells CASSYASGIEQYF. CDR3 bases: TGTGCCAGCAGTTACGCTTCGGGAATCGAGCAGTACTTC.

This rearrangement joins TRBV4-1 to TRBJ1-3; D is ambiguous. The germline V gene has CDR1 MGHRA and CDR2 YSYEKL. Trimming stripped 0 bases from V and 1 base from J, with 7 bases between. This CDR3 contains 15 residues. The CDR3 reads CASSQDWSSGNTIYF. The CDR3 DNA reads as TGCGCCAGCAGCCAAGATTGGAGTTCTGGAAACACCATATATTTT.

The chain links TRBV29-1 to TRBJ1-2; TRBD1 is a possible D gene (6 bases). CDR3 length: 13 residues. Trimming took off 2 bases at V and 2 bases at J, with 9 bases between the two ends. CDR1 SQVTM and CDR2 ANQGSEA come from the germline V gene. The CDR3 nucleotides are TGCAGCGTTGAATTGCAGGGGAACTATGGCTACACCTTC. Translating it yields CSVELQGNYGYTF.

The chain employs TRBV28 and TRBJ2-7; TRBD2 might be the D (6 bases). Trimming cost V 5 bases and J 6 bases, with 20 bases left between them. Germline CDR1 is MDHEN and CDR2 is SYDVKM. The CDR3 spans 15 residues. The CDR3 loop is CASSPASGTGGEQYF. The CDR3 DNA reads TGTGCCAGCAGTCCTGCCTCGGGGACCGGGGGCGAGCAGTACTTC.

This rearrangement joins TRBV6-1 to TRBJ2-5; 7 nucleotides match TRBD2. The CDR3 runs 14 residues. Germline values: CDR1 MNHNS, CDR2 SASEGT. Trimming removed 3 bases from V and 1 base from J; junction bases left unmatched: 2. DNA for the CDR3: TGTGCCAGCAGTGATGGGAGGGGCCAAGAGACCCAGTACTTC. This encodes CASSDGRGQETQYF.

This CDR3 reads CASSAVTGPGNTIYF. In DNA, the CDR3 is TGTGCCAGCAGCGCCGTTACAGGGCCCGGAAACACCATATATTTT. This rearrangement joins TRBV9 to TRBJ1-3, with D possibly matching TRBD1 (6 bases). The V end was cut by 3 bases, the J end by 4 bases, with 14 bases between. From germline, CDR1 is SGDLS and CDR2 YYNGEE. The CDR3 loop spans 15 amino acids.

The V gene is TRBV7-8, the J gene TRBJ1-5, with 9 positions matching TRBD1. J lost 7 bases, V lost 1 base, and 5 bases had no gene match. CDR3 length: 15 amino acids. CDR1 and CDR2 (germline): SGHVS, FQNEAQ. The CDR3 DNA reads TGTGCCAGCAGCTTAGACAGGGGGCAAGGGCAGCCCCAGCATTTT. Its protein product is CASSLDRGQGQPQHF.

This chain joins TRBV15 and TRBJ1-5, with D hard to call. Germline lookup yields CDR1 LNHNV and CDR2 YYDKDF (reference sequence). This CDR3 region has 16 residues. V lost 0 bases to trimming and J lost 4 bases, with 13 bases between them. Here the CDR3 DNA reads TGTGCCACCAGCAGAGACAGGTTAGGGAGGAATCAGCCCCAGCATTTT. Translation gives CATSRDRLGRNQPQHF.

This clone was seen a single time. The chain's CDR3 is CASSMEALAGAAKNIQYF. The CDR3 DNA reads TGTGCCAGTAGTATGGAGGCTCTCGCCGGAGCGGCCAAAAACATTCAGTACTTC. The gene calls are TRBV19 and TRBJ2-4, with D perhaps TRBD2 (5 bases). The CDR3 covers 18 residues. CDR1 and CDR2 (germline): LNHDA, SQIVND (reference sequence). Trimming left V 3 bases short and J 1 base short, with 19 bases between.

V usage is TRBV11-2 and J usage is TRBJ2-2, with 8 nucleotides matching TRBD2. The CDR3 covers 15 residues. V was clipped by 2 bases and J by 1 base; unmatched bases: 0. Germline V gene lookup returns CDR1 SGHAT and CDR2 FQNNGV. CDR3 bases: TGTGCCAGCAGCTTAAGCGGGGGGAACACCGGGGAGCTGTTTTTT. Encoded protein: CASSLSGGNTGELFF.

The chain's CDR3 is CASSLTRVTSNQPQHF. CDR3 sequence (DNA): TGTGCCAGCAGCCTCACGAGGGTCACTAGCAATCAGCCCCAGCATTTT. This rearrangement joins TRBV5-5 to TRBJ1-5; D remains unclear. The CDR3 extends over 16 amino acids. Germline lookup yields CDR1 SGHKS and CDR2 YYEKEE (reference sequence). Trimming cost V 4 bases and J 0 bases, with 14 bases left between them.

The V call is TRBV15, the J call TRBJ2-1; 7 nucleotides match TRBD1. Germline V lookup: CDR1 LNHNV, CDR2 YYDKDF (reference sequence). The V segment lost 0 bases and the J segment 3 bases; nucleotides outside the gene matches: 5. The CDR3 sequence is 16 residues long. Here the CDR3 DNA reads TGTGCCACCAGCAGAGATGGTAGGGGGCTCTACAATGAGCAGTTCTTC. It encodes CATSRDGRGLYNEQFF.

This clone was seen a few times. The V gene is TRBV6-6, the J gene TRBJ1-6; TRBD1 is a possible D gene (6 bases). Trimming removed 7 bases from V and 8 bases from J, with 15 bases in between. Per germline, CDR1 MNHNY and CDR2 SVGAGI (reference sequence). CDR3 length equals 14 residues. The CDR3 sequence: CASILGRGDSPLHF. The CDR3 DNA is TGTGCCAGCATCCTGGGGAGGGGGGATTCACCCCTCCACTTT.

The sample holds one count of this clone. This chain uses TRBV5-6 with TRBJ2-5; 11 positions agree with TRBD2. In germline, CDR1 is SGHDT, CDR2 YYEEEE. The V gene end was trimmed by 4 bases and the J gene end by 5 bases; junction bases not matched to a gene: 1. This CDR3 region has 13 residues. The CDR3 region is CASSIAGGETQYF. The CDR3 DNA is TGTGCCAGCAGCATAGCGGGAGGGGAGACCCAGTACTTC.

V gene TRBV6-5 combines with J gene TRBJ2-2; possible D gene TRBD1, 6 bases. The germline CDR1 and CDR2 sequences are MNHEY and SVGAGI. The ends were cut back, 5 bases at V and 7 bases at J, with 14 bases in the middle. CDR3 length: 14 residues. In DNA, the CDR3 is TGTGCCAGCAGTAGGGGGATGACAGGCGGGGAGCTGTTTTTT. Its protein product is CASSRGMTGGELFF.

V and J are TRBV5-1 and TRBJ2-7; TRBD2 matches 12 bases. The CDR3 covers 16 residues. V shed 4 bases, J shed 0 bases, and the junction held 5 bases outside the gene matches. Per germline, CDR1 SGHRS and CDR2 YFSETQ. CDR3 DNA sequence: TGCGCCAGCAGCGTTGGGGGACTAGCGGGCTCCTACGAGCAGTACTTC. It encodes CASSVGGLAGSYEQYF.

The chain has TRBV5-1 and TRBJ2-5; 7 bases are shared with TRBD2. V shed 2 bases, J shed 1 base, and the junction held 2 bases outside the gene matches. CDR1 is SGHRS and CDR2 is YFSETQ in the germline V gene. This CDR3 comprises 14 residues. The CDR3 nucleotides are TGCGCCAGCAGCTTCGGGGGGTTCCAAGAGACCCAGTACTTC. This codes for CASSFGGFQETQYF.

In this sample, this clone turned up once. J is TRBJ2-5 and V is TRBV14; TRBD2 is a possible D gene (6 bases). Deletions cut 0 bases from V and 0 bases from J, with 17 bases between. CDR1 and CDR2 from the germline V gene are SGHDN and FVKESK. CDR3 size: 18 residues. CDR3 residues: CASSQDTRVAAYQETQYF. CDR3 bases: TGTGCCAGCAGCCAAGATACTAGGGTAGCGGCGTACCAAGAGACCCAGTACTTC.

The DNA of the CDR3 is TGTGCCAGCAGTCCCTGGACAGGTGAAGCTTTCTTT. Amino acid sequence: CASSPWTGEAFF. The rearrangement links TRBV6-5 to TRBJ1-1, with 7 bases matching TRBD1. V lost 5 bases to trimming and J lost 7 bases; unmatched junction nucleotides: 4. CDR3 length: 12 amino acids. CDR1 MNHEY and CDR2 SVGAGI come from the germline V gene.

The chain links TRBV18 to TRBJ2-3; 9 bases fit TRBD2. This CDR3 comprises 15 residues. J gave up 1 base and V 6 bases, and 5 bases lay outside the gene matches. Per the germline V gene, CDR1 is KGHSH and CDR2 is LQKENI. CDR3 bases: TGTGCCAGCTCTCAAGCGGGAGGACGCACAGATACGCAGTATTTT. Protein sequence: CASSQAGGRTDTQYF.

The gene calls are TRBV6-5 and TRBJ1-2; D may be TRBD1 (6 bases). There are 15 residues in the CDR3. Trimming took 2 bases from V and 1 from J, leaving 11 bases between them. Germline V gene lookup returns CDR1 MNHEY and CDR2 SVGAGI. The CDR3 DNA reads as TGTGCCAGCAGTTACGGGAGGGGGATTAACTATGGCTACACCTTC. Protein sequence: CASSYGRGINYGYTF.

This sequence joins TRBV19 and TRBJ2-2, with 10 bases lining up with TRBD2. J gave up 6 bases and V 2 bases, and 6 bases lay outside the gene matches. The germline CDR1 and CDR2 sequences are LNHDA and SQIVND (reference sequence). CDR3 length: 16 amino acids. The CDR3 loop reads CASSIPRAGGPGELFF. CDR3 nucleotides: TGTGCCAGTAGTATACCCCGAGCGGGGGGGCCCGGGGAGCTGTTTTTT. Full variable domain (rest looked up from reference TRBV19 and TRBJ2-2): DGGITQSPKYLFRKEGQNVTLSCEQNLNHDAMYWYRQDPGQGLRLIYYSQIVNDFQKGDIAEGYSVSREKKESFPLTVTSAQKNPTAFYLCASSIPRAGGPGELFFGEGSRLTVL.

V usage is TRBV7-9 and J usage is TRBJ1-2, with no clear D. Germline values: CDR1 SEHNR, CDR2 FQNEAQ (reference sequence). CDR3 length: 15 residues. Trimming took off 1 base at V and 7 bases at J, with 16 bases between the two ends. For the CDR3, the DNA is TGTGCCAGCAGCTTAGAGGACGGGGTGATTGGTGGCTACACCTTC. It translates to CASSLEDGVIGGYTF.

This clone was observed a few times. V usage is TRBV19 and J usage is TRBJ1-5, with TRBD1 identical over 12 bases. CDR3 size: 16 residues. Trimming cost V 6 bases and J 6 bases; bases outside gene matches: 9. CDR1 and CDR2 from the germline V gene are LNHDA and SQIVND (reference sequence). CDR3 protein: CASSGPGQGAFQPQHF. In DNA form, the CDR3 reads TGTGCCAGTAGCGGTCCGGGACAGGGGGCGTTTCAGCCCCAGCATTTT. The whole variable domain, filled in from reference TRBV19 and TRBJ1-5, reads DGGITQSPKYLFRKEGQNVTLSCEQNLNHDAMYWYRQDPGQGLRLIYYSQIVNDFQKGDIAEGYSVSREKKESFPLTVTSAQKNPTAFYLCASSGPGQGAFQPQHFGDGTRLSIL.

V gene TRBV27 combines with J gene TRBJ2-7; 7 bases match TRBD2. The CDR3 spans 14 residues. Germline assignment: CDR1 MNHEY and CDR2 SMNVEV (reference sequence). V was clipped by 5 bases and J by 3 bases; unmatched bases: 7. DNA of the CDR3: TGTGCCAGCAGTCCGGGAGGCAGGGACTACGAGCAGTACTTC. It encodes CASSPGGRDYEQYF.

The rearrangement uses TRBV19 and TRBJ2-7, with 7 bases matching TRBD2. CDR3 size: 14 residues. Germline CDR1 LNHDA, CDR2 SQIVND (reference sequence). J lost 2 bases, V lost 9 bases, and 10 bases had no gene match. The CDR3 spells CASRLAEGPYEQYF. CDR3 sequence (DNA): TGTGCCAGCCGTCTAGCGGAAGGGCCCTACGAGCAGTACTTC.

V gene TRBV3-1 (or the pseudogene TRBV3-2) combines with J gene TRBJ2-3; the match to TRBD2 covers 8 bases. Germline V gene data show CDR1 as LGHDT and CDR2 as YNNKEL (reference sequence). This CDR3 contains 16 residues. V lost 3 bases and J lost 2; bases outside the gene matches: 7. The CDR3 spells CASSHSAGAFTDTQYF. CDR3 sequence (DNA): TGTGCCAGCAGCCACTCAGCGGGGGCCTTCACAGATACGCAGTATTTT.

The chain is built from TRBV6-1 and TRBJ2-2, with 9 bases that match TRBD1. V dropped 5 bases and J dropped 5; count of bases not matched to a gene: 6. The germline CDR1 and CDR2 sequences are MNHNS and SASEGT. This CDR3 contains 15 residues. This CDR3 is CASSQLTGGTGELFF. Here the CDR3 DNA reads TGTGCCAGCAGTCAACTGACAGGGGGGACCGGGGAGCTGTTTTTT.